The T cell receptor beta chain described here comes from a study of neoadjuvant anti-PD-1 for oral cavity cancer. Study at large: Around day 43, patients without progression received a fourth nivolumab dose before surgery.

Study findings and constraints: Higher pretreatment blood Treg/Th17 ratios correlated with higher pretreatment blood and lower post-treatment tumor TCRbeta clonality. PBMC Gini-index clonality exceeded responders' in non-responders post-nivolumab.

Concerning this clone: Its antigen is undetermined.

Germline CDR1 and CDR2: SNHLY and FYNNEI. The CDR3 consists of 12 residues. Trimming stripped 7 bases from V and 5 bases from J, with 12 bases between. Clones were read by immunoSEQ multiplex PCR, and TCRdb kept only the in-frame ones, dropping some. The table includes about 13,000 clones, 67% detected once. Documented time point: after neoadjuvant nivolumab, at surgical resection. Analysis of PBMCs was direct, with no culture step. The rearrangement links TRBV2 to TRBJ2-7; D is undetermined. The input for sequencing was PBMCs, taken after nivolumab (anti-PD-1) treatment. The clonotype originates from a person between 40 and 85 years old with oral cavity squamous cell carcinoma. The CDR3 protein is CASMGIPHEQYF. The CDR3 DNA sequence: TGTGCCAGCATGGGGATTCCGCACGAGCAGTACTTC.